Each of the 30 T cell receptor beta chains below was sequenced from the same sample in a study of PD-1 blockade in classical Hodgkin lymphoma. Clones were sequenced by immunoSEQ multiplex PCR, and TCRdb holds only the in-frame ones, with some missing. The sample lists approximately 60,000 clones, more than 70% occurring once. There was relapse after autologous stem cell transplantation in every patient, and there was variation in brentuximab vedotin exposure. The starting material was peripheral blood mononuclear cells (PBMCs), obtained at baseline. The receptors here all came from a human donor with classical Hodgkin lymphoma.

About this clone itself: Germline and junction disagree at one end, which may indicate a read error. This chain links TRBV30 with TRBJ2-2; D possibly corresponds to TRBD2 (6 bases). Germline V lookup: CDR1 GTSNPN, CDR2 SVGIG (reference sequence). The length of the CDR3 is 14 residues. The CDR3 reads CAWRRVADHRGAVF. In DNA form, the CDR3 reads TGTGCCTGGAGGAGAGTAGCGGATCACCGGGGAGCTGTTTTT.

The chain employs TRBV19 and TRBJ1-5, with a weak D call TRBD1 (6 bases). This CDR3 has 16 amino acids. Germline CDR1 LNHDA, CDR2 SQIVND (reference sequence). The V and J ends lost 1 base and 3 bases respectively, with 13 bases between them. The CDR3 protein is CASSIGETGLNQPQHF. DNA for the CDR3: TGTGCCAGTAGTATAGGAGAAACAGGGCTCAATCAGCCCCAGCATTTT.

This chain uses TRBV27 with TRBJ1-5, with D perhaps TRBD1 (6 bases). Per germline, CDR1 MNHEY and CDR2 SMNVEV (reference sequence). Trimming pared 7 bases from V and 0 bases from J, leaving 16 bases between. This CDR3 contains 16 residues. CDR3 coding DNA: TGTGCCAGCAAGGGCGTGAGGGACAATAGCAATCAGCCCCAGCATTTT. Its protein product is CASKGVRDNSNQPQHF.

Here the CDR3 DNA reads TGCAGCGTTAGAGTAGCGGGGGCCTTCCAAGAGACCCAGTACTTC. It encodes CSVRVAGAFQETQYF. This rearrangement joins TRBV29-1 to TRBJ2-5; 9 bases line up with TRBD2. V shed 5 bases, J shed 1 base, and the junction held 8 bases outside the gene matches. The V gene's germline CDR1 is SQVTM and CDR2 ANQGSEA. The CDR3 spans 15 residues.

CDR3 sequence: CASSVEGGEQFF. Written as DNA, the CDR3 is TGTGCCAGCAGCGTAGAGGGGGGCGAGCAGTTCTTC. V usage is TRBV9 and J usage is TRBJ2-1; D possibly matches TRBD1 or TRBD2 (6 bases each). Per germline, CDR1 SGDLS and CDR2 YYNGEE. The CDR3 contains 12 residues. Trimming cost V 0 bases and J 10 bases, with 8 bases left between them.

CDR3 residues: CASSLGREEKLFF. CDR3 bases: TGTGCCAGCAGCTTAGGCAGGGAAGAAAAACTGTTTTTT. The rearrangement uses TRBV7-2 and TRBJ1-4; D is perhaps TRBD1 (5 bases). Germline V lookup: CDR1 SGHTA, CDR2 FQGNSA. The CDR3 sequence is 13 residues long. The V gene lost 1 base and the J gene lost 8 bases, with 8 bases spanning the gap.

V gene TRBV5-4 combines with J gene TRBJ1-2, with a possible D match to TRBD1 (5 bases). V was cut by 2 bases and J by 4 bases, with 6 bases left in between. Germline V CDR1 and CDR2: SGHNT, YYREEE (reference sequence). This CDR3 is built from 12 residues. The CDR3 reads CASSFGAYGYTF. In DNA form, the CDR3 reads TGTGCCAGCAGCTTCGGGGCCTATGGCTACACCTTC.

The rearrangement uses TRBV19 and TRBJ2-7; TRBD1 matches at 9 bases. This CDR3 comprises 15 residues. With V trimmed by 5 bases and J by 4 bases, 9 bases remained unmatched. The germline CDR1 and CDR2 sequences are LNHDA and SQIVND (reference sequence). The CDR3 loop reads CASSFETGGSYEQYF. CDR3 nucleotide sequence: TGTGCCAGTAGTTTCGAGACAGGGGGATCTTACGAGCAGTACTTC.

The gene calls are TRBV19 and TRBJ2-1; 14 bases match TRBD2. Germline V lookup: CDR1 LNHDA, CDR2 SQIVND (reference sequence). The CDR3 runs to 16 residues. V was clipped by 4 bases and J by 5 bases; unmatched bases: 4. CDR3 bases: TGTGCCAGTAGTACTCCGACTAGCGGGGGGGACAATGAGCAGTTCTTC. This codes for CASSTPTSGGDNEQFF.

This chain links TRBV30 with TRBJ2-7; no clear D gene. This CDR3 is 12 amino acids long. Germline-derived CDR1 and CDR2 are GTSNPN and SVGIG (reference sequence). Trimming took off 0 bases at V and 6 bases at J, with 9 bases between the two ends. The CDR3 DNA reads TGTGCCTGGAGTGTTATAGGACGCGAGCAGTACTTC. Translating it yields CAWSVIGREQYF. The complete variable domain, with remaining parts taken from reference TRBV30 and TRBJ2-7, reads SQTIHQWPATLVQPVGSPLSLECTVEGTSNPNLYWYRQAAGRGLQLLFYSVGIGQISSEVPQNLSASRPQDRQFILSSKKLLLSDSGFYLCAWSVIGREQYFGPGTRLTVT.

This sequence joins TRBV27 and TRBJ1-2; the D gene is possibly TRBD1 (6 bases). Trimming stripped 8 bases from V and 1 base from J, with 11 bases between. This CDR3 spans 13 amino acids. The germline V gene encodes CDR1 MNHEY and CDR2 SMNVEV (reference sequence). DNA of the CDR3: TGTGCCAGCTCAAGGGGGTTTAACTATGGCTACACCTTC. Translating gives CASSRGFNYGYTF.

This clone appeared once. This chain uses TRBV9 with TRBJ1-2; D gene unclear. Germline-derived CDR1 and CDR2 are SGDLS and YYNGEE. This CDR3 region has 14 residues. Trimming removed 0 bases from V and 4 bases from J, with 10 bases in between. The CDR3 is CASSVDIARYGYTF. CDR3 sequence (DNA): TGTGCCAGCAGCGTAGATATAGCGCGCTATGGCTACACCTTC.

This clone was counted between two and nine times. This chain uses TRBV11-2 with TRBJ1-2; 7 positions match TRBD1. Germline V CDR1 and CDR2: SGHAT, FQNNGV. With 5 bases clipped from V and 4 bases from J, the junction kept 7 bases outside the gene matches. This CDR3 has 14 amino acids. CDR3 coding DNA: TGTGCCAGCAGCCTTAACGGGACAGCCTATGGCTACACCTTC. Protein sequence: CASSLNGTAYGYTF.

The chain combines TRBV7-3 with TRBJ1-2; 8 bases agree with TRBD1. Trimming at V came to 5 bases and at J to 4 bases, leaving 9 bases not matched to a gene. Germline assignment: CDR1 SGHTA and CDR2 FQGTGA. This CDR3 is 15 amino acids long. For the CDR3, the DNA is TGTGCCAGCAGCGCACGGACAGGGAGGCGCTATGGCTACACCTTC. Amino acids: CASSARTGRRYGYTF.

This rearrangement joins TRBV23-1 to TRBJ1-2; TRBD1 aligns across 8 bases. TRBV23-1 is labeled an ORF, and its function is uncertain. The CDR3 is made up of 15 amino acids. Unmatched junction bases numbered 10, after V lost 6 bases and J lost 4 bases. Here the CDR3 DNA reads TGCGCCAGCAGACTACCGGACAGGGCTAGCTATGGCTACACCTTC. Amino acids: CASRLPDRASYGYTF.

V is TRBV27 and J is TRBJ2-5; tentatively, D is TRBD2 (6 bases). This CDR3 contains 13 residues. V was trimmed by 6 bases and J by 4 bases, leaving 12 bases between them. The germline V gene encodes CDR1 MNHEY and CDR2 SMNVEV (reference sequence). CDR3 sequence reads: CASRERGGETQYF. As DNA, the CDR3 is TGTGCCAGCAGAGAAAGGGGAGGAGAGACCCAGTACTTC.

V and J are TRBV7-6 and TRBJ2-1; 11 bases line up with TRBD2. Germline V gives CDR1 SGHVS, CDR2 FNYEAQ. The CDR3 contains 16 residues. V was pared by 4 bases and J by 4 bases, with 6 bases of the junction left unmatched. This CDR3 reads CASSSILAGGYNEQFF. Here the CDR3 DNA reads TGTGCCAGCAGCTCCATATTAGCGGGGGGGTACAATGAGCAGTTCTTC.

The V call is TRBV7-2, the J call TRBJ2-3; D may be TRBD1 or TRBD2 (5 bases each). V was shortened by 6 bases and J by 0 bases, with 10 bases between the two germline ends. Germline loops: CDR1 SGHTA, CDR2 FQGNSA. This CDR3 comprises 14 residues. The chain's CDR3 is CASSWGPSTDTQYF. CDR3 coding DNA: TGTGCCAGCAGTTGGGGACCCAGCACAGATACGCAGTATTTT. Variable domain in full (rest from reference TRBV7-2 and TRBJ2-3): GAGVSQSPSNKVTEKGKDVELRCDPISGHTALYWYRQSLGQGLEFLIYFQGNSAPDKSGLPSDRFSAERTGGSVSTLTIQRTQQEDSAVYLCASSWGPSTDTQYFGPGTRLTVL.

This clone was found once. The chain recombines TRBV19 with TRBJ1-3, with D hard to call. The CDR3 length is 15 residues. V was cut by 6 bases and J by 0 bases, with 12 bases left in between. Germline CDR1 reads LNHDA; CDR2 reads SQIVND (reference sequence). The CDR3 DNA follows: TGTGCCAGTAGCAACCCGGCGGCCTCTGGAAACACCATATATTTT. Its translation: CASSNPAASGNTIYF.

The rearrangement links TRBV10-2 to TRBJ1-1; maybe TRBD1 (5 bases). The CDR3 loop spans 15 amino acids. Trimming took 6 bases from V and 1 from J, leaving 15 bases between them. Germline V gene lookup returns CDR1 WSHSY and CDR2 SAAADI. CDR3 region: CASRETQGTNTEAFF. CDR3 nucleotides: TGCGCCAGCAGGGAGACCCAAGGGACGAACACTGAAGCTTTCTTT.

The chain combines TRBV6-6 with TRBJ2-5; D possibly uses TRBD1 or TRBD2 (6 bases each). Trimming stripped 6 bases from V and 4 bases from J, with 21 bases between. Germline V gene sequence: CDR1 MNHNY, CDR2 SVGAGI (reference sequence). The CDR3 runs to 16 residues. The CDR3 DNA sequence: TGTGCCAGCAGCCGGCCGACAGGTCCCGGGGGAGAGACCCAGTACTTC. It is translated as CASSRPTGPGGETQYF.

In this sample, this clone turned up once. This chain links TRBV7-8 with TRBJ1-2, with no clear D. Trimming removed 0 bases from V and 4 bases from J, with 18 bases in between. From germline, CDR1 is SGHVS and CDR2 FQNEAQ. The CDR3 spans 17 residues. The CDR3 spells CASSLAPQIQMGYGYTF. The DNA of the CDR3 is TGTGCCAGCAGCTTAGCCCCCCAAATCCAGATGGGCTATGGCTACACCTTC.

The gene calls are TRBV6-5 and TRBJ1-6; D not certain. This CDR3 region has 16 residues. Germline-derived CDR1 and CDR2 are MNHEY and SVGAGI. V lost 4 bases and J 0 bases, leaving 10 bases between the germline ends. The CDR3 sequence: CASSWSHSSYNSPLHF. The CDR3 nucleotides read TGTGCCAGCAGTTGGAGTCATAGCTCCTATAATTCACCCCTCCACTTT.

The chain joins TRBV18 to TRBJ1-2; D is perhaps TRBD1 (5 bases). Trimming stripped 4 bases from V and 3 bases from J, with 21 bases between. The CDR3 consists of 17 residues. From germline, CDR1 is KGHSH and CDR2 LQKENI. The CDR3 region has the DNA TGTGCCAGCTCACGTGGGGAGGAGGGGCTGACCCACTATGGCTACACCTTC. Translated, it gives CASSRGEEGLTHYGYTF.

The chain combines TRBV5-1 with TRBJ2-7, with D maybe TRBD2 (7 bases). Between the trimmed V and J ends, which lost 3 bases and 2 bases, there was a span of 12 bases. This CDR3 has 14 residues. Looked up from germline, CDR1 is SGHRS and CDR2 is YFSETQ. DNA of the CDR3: TGCGCCAGCAGCTGGTTGGGGGGGCCCTACGAGCAGTACTTC. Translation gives CASSWLGGPYEQYF. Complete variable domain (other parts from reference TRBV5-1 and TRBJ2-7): KAGVTQTPRYLIKTRGQQVTLSCSPISGHRSVSWYQQTPGQGLQFLFEYFSETQRNKGNFPGRFSGRQFSNSRSEMNVSTLELGDSALYLCASSWLGGPYEQYFGPGTRLTVT.

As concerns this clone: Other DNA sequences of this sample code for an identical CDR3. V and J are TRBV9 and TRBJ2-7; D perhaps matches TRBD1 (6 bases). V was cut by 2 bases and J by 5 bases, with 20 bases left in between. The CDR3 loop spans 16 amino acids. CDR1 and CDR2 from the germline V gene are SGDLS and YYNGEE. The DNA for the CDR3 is TGTGCCAGCAGCGTCCGTCGGGTGGGGGCACAGGACGAGCAGTACTTC. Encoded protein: CASSVRRVGAQDEQYF.

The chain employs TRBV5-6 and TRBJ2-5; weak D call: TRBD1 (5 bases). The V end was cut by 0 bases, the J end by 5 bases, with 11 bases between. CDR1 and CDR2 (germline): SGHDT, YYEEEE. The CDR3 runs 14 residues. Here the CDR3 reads CASSLEGRAETQYF. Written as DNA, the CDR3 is TGTGCCAGCAGCTTGGAGGGCAGGGCTGAGACCCAGTACTTC.

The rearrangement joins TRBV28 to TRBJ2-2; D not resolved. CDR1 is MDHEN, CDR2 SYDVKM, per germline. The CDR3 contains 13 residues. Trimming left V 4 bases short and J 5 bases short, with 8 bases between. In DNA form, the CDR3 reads TGTGCCAGCAGTTCGACAAGTACCGGGGAGCTGTTTTTT. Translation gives CASSSTSTGELFF.

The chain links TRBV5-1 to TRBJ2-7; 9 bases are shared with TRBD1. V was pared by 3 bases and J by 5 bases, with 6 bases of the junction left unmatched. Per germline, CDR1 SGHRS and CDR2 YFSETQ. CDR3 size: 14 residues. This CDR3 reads CASSWYRGHHEQYF. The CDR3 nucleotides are TGCGCCAGCAGCTGGTACAGGGGGCACCACGAGCAGTACTTC.

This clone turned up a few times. The CDR3 sequence: CASSLQAQPQHF. In DNA, the CDR3 is TGTGCCAGCAGCTTACAGGCTCAGCCCCAGCATTTT. The gene calls are TRBV7-9 and TRBJ1-5; D gene ambiguous. Germline V gives CDR1 SEHNR, CDR2 FQNEAQ (reference sequence). The CDR3 spans 12 residues. V lost 2 bases, J lost 6 bases, and 5 bases lay in between.